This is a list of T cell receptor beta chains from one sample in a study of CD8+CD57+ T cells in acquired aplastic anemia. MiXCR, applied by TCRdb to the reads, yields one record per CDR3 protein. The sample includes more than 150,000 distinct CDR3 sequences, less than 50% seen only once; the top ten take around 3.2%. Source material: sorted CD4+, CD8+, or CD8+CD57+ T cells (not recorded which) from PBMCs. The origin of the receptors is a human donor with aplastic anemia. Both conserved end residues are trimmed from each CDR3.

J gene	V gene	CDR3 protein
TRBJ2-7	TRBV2	ASSASGGAVTGEQY
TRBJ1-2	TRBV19	ASIDTWKGFGYT
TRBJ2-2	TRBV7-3	ASSLGGGYTGELF
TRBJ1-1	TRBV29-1	SVESMNTEAF
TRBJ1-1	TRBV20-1	SSGTGATEAF
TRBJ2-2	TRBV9	ASSVAGQANTGGLF
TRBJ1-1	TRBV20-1	SARDRGEAF
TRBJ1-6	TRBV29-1	SVRSSEGSPLH
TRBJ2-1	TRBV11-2	ASSAQSGNEQF
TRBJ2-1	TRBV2	ASSPRGADAYNEQF
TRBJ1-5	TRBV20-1	SARVGPGGNQPQH
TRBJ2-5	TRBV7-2	ASSLSAGGMRSETQY
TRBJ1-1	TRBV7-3	ASSLGGGHESEAF
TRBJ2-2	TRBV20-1	SARGEGPNTGELF
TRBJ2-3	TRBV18	ASSYGTPASTDTQY
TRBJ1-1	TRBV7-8	ASSHRQGDTEAF
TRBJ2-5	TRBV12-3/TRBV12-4	ASSLRGRETQY
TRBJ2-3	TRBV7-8	ASSLGGDYTQY
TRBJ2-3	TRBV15	ATSSGTVTDTQY
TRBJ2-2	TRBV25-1	ASSDDRTGFSTGELF
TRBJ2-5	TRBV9	ASSALPVGGYETQY
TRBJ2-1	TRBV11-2	ASSFSGRPSSYNEQF
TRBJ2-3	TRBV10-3	AISETDTQY
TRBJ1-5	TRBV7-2	ASSWDRARNQPQH
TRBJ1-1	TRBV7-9	ASSLAGTGGKTEAF
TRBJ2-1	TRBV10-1	ASSEGRGEQF
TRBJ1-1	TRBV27	ASSLSGFSSNTEAF
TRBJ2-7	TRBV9	ASSLGQGIYEQY
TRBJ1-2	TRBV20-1	SALEQGMDGYT
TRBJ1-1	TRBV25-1	ASSIRDRKAEAF
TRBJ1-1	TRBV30	ALSSGANTEAF
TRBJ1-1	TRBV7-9	ASSLAHGQHTEAF
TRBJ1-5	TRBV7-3	ASSSTGVNQPQH
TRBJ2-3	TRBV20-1	SAGLGGTDTQY
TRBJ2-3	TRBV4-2	ASSLDRAADTQY
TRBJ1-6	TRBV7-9	ASSQGQVPPLY
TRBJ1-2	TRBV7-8	ASSPIVRQGYT
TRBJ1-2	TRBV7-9	ASSLGQFNGYT